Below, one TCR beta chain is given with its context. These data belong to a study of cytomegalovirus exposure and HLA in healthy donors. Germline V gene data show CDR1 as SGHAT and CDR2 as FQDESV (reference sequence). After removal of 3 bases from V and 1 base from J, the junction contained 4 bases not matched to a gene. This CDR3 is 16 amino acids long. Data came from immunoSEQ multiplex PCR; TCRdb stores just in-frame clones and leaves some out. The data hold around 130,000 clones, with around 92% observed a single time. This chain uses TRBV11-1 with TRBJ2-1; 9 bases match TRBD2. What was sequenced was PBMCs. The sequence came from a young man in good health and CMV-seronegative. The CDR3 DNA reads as TGTGCCAGCAGCTTCCCAAGCGGGGGGTCCTACAATGAGCAGTTCTTC. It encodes CASSFPSGGSYNEQFF.